This is a list of T cell receptor beta chains from one sample in a study of blood T cell repertoires in COVID-19. Generated by immunoSEQ multiplex PCR, the TCRdb table keeps only in-frame clones and is missing some. Among approximately 110,000 clones listed, over 80% were seen once. The specimen was peripheral blood. Receptors originate from a woman aged 45 to 65 with acute or convalescent COVID-19. Each CDR3 is given with its conserved first and last residue. The D gene is left open where the match is weak. The listing skips clone size in some rows; elsewhere it reads once, few, many or a size class.

CDR3aa: CASRAGGSNQPQHF; CDR3nt: TGTGCCAGCAGGGCAGGGGGTAGCAATCAGCCCCAGCATTTT; v_gene: TRBV2; d_gene: TRBD1; j_gene: TRBJ1-5; abundance: -
CDR3aa: CASSPLQTGGNEKLFF; CDR3nt: TGTGCCAGCTCACCACTACAGACAGGGGGGAATGAAAAACTGTTTTTT; v_gene: TRBV18; d_gene: TRBD1; j_gene: TRBJ1-4; abundance: -
CDR3aa: CASRAGYYNSPLHF; CDR3nt: TGTGCCAGCAGAGCAGGGTACTATAATTCACCCCTCCACTTT; v_gene: TRBV7-2; d_gene: -; j_gene: TRBJ1-6; abundance: -
CDR3aa: CSASGGLAGSYEQYF; CDR3nt: TGCAGTGCTAGTGGAGGGCTAGCGGGTTCCTACGAGCAGTACTTC; v_gene: TRBV20-1; d_gene: TRBD2; j_gene: TRBJ2-7; abundance: -
CDR3aa: CASSLDRHGSGNTIYF; CDR3nt: TGTGCCAGCAGCTTGGACAGGCATGGCTCTGGAAACACCATATATTTT; v_gene: TRBV7-9; d_gene: TRBD1; j_gene: TRBJ1-3; abundance: -
CDR3aa: CASSGAMNSPLHF; CDR3nt: TGTGCCAGCAGCGGGGCGATGAATTCACCCCTCCACTTT; v_gene: TRBV9; d_gene: -; j_gene: TRBJ1-6; abundance: -
CDR3aa: CASSLAAGEQYF; CDR3nt: TGTGCCAGCAGCTTGGCCGCGGGGGAGCAGTACTTC; v_gene: TRBV5-6; d_gene: -; j_gene: TRBJ2-7; abundance: -
CDR3aa: CASSYGPYSGNTIYF; CDR3nt: TGTGCCAGCAGTTACGGGCCCTACTCTGGAAACACCATATATTTT; v_gene: TRBV6-5; d_gene: -; j_gene: TRBJ1-3; abundance: -
CDR3aa: CASSSQNTDTQYF; CDR3nt: TGTGCCAGCTCAAGTCAGAACACAGATACGCAGTATTTT; v_gene: TRBV18; d_gene: -; j_gene: TRBJ2-3; abundance: -
CDR3aa: CASTQEVNTEAFF; CDR3nt: TGTGCCAGCACCCAGGAAGTGAACACTGAAGCTTTCTTT; v_gene: TRBV28; d_gene: -; j_gene: TRBJ1-1; abundance: -
CDR3aa: CASRLGQGISEKLFF; CDR3nt: TGTGCCAGCAGATTAGGACAGGGGATAAGTGAAAAACTGTTTTTT; v_gene: TRBV2; d_gene: TRBD1; j_gene: TRBJ1-4; abundance: -
CDR3aa: CASSLDRATGGYTF; CDR3nt: TGTGCCAGCAGCTTAGACAGGGCGACTGGGGGCTACACCTTC; v_gene: TRBV7-2; d_gene: -; j_gene: TRBJ1-2; abundance: -
CDR3aa: CASTRGGITEAFF; CDR3nt: TGTGCCAGCACCCGAGGGGGAATCACTGAAGCTTTCTTT; v_gene: TRBV12-3/TRBV12-4; d_gene: -; j_gene: TRBJ1-1; abundance: -
CDR3aa: CATSRRGYGYTF; CDR3nt: TGTGCCACCAGCAGAAGAGGCTATGGCTACACCTTC; v_gene: TRBV15; d_gene: -; j_gene: TRBJ1-2; abundance: -
CDR3aa: CASSPNSGGEFSGYTF; CDR3nt: TGTGCCAGCAGCCCAAATTCAGGGGGAGAGTTTTCTGGCTACACCTTC; v_gene: TRBV3-1/TRBV3-2; d_gene: TRBD1; j_gene: TRBJ1-2; abundance: -
CDR3aa: CASSLTTTNEKLFF; CDR3nt: TGTGCCAGCAGCTTAACAACAACTAATGAAAAACTGTTTTTT; v_gene: TRBV7-2; d_gene: -; j_gene: TRBJ1-4; abundance: -
CDR3aa: CAISIRRGGETQYF; CDR3nt: TGTGCCATCAGTATAAGAAGGGGTGGAGAGACCCAGTACTTC; v_gene: TRBV10-3; d_gene: -; j_gene: TRBJ2-5; abundance: once
CDR3aa: CASIGYRQGFYEQYF; CDR3nt: TGTGCCAGCATTGGCTATCGACAGGGTTTCTACGAGCAGTACTTC; v_gene: TRBV6-5; d_gene: TRBD1; j_gene: TRBJ2-7; abundance: -
CDR3aa: CASSSPSGETQYF; CDR3nt: TGTGCCAGCAGCTCCCCCTCGGGAGAGACCCAGTACTTC; v_gene: TRBV9; d_gene: -; j_gene: TRBJ2-5; abundance: -
CDR3aa: CASSHGRGNQPQHF; CDR3nt: TGCGCCAGCAGCCATGGACGGGGGAATCAGCCCCAGCATTTT; v_gene: TRBV4-3; d_gene: -; j_gene: TRBJ1-5; abundance: -
CDR3aa: CAWSRGRETNEQFF; CDR3nt: TGTGCCTGGTCACGTGGACGGGAGACTAATGAGCAGTTCTTC; v_gene: TRBV30; d_gene: -; j_gene: TRBJ2-1; abundance: once
CDR3aa: CASSLQVIGETLHF; CDR3nt: TGTGCCAGCAGCCTACAAGTTATAGGGGAAACCCTCCACTTT; v_gene: TRBV7-2; d_gene: -; j_gene: TRBJ1-6; abundance: -
CDR3aa: CASSTRQNSPLHF; CDR3nt: TGTGCCAGCAGTACCAGACAGAATTCACCCCTCCACTTT; v_gene: TRBV12-3/TRBV12-4; d_gene: -; j_gene: TRBJ1-6; abundance: few
CDR3aa: CASSPGVTGDGNTIYF; CDR3nt: TGCGCCAGCAGCCCCGGGGTTACAGGGGACGGAAACACCATATATTTT; v_gene: TRBV5-1; d_gene: TRBD1; j_gene: TRBJ1-3; abundance: -
CDR3aa: CASSSDPGSYNSPLHF; CDR3nt: TGTGCCAGCAGCTCCGACCCGGGGTCCTATAATTCACCCCTCCACTTT; v_gene: TRBV5-4; d_gene: -; j_gene: TRBJ1-6; abundance: -
CDR3aa: CATSDLGHDGYTF; CDR3nt: TGTGCCACCAGTGATCTCGGACACGATGGCTACACCTTC; v_gene: TRBV24-1; d_gene: -; j_gene: TRBJ1-2; abundance: few
CDR3aa: CASSPGTGPYF; CDR3nt: TGTGCCAGCAGTCCCGGGACAGGCCCCTACTTC; v_gene: TRBV2; d_gene: TRBD1; j_gene: TRBJ2-4; abundance: -
CDR3aa: CASRWDRGNSPLHF; CDR3nt: TGTGCCAGCAGATGGGACAGGGGAAATTCACCCCTCCACTTT; v_gene: TRBV28; d_gene: TRBD1; j_gene: TRBJ1-6; abundance: -
CDR3aa: CASKPAAGGFNGYTF; CDR3nt: TGTGCCAGCAAGCCCGCGGCAGGGGGGTTTAATGGCTACACCTTC; v_gene: TRBV7-2; d_gene: TRBD1; j_gene: TRBJ1-2; abundance: -
CDR3aa: CASSPGRDQPQHF; CDR3nt: TGTGCCAGCTCACCAGGGAGAGATCAGCCCCAGCATTTT; v_gene: TRBV18; d_gene: -; j_gene: TRBJ1-5; abundance: -
CDR3aa: CASRAGEILMNTEAFF; CDR3nt: TGTGCCAGTAGGGCGGGGGAGATCCTGATGAACACTGAAGCTTTCTTT; v_gene: TRBV19; d_gene: -; j_gene: TRBJ1-1; abundance: -
CDR3aa: CASSQDLRLAGETQYF; CDR3nt: TGTGCCAGCAGCCAAGATCTTCGACTAGCGGGAGAGACCCAGTACTTC; v_gene: TRBV3-1/TRBV3-2; d_gene: TRBD2; j_gene: TRBJ2-5; abundance: -
CDR3aa: CASRREPGPYEQYF; CDR3nt: TGTGCCAGCCGCCGGGAGCCCGGGCCCTACGAGCAGTACTTC; v_gene: TRBV2; d_gene: -; j_gene: TRBJ2-7; abundance: -
CDR3aa: CASSLAGGPAARNEQFF; CDR3nt: TGTGCCAGCAGCCTAGCGGGGGGCCCGGCGGCGAGGAATGAGCAGTTCTTC; v_gene: TRBV5-6; d_gene: TRBD2; j_gene: TRBJ2-1; abundance: -
CDR3aa: CASSKTGNTNEKLFF; CDR3nt: TGTGCCAGTAGTAAAACAGGGAATACTAATGAAAAACTGTTTTTT; v_gene: TRBV19; d_gene: -; j_gene: TRBJ1-4; abundance: -
CDR3aa: CATSDLNTKNEQFF; CDR3nt: TGTGCCACCAGTGATTTGAATACTAAGAATGAGCAGTTCTTC; v_gene: TRBV24-1; d_gene: -; j_gene: TRBJ2-1; abundance: -
CDR3aa: CASSQEGLAGDYNEQFF; CDR3nt: TGCGCCAGCAGCCAAGAGGGGCTAGCGGGAGACTACAATGAGCAGTTCTTC; v_gene: TRBV4-3; d_gene: TRBD2; j_gene: TRBJ2-1; abundance: -
CDR3aa: CASSLRGGEGDIQYF; CDR3nt: TGTGCCAGCAGCTTACGGGGGGGCGAAGGGGACATTCAGTACTTC; v_gene: TRBV7-9; d_gene: TRBD2; j_gene: TRBJ2-4; abundance: -
CDR3aa: CTSSQGRESPLHF; CDR3nt: TGCACCAGCAGCCAGGGGAGGGAATCACCCCTCCACTTT; v_gene: TRBV1; d_gene: -; j_gene: TRBJ1-6; abundance: -
CDR3aa: CASSLWRLGDSNFNEQFF; CDR3nt: TGTGCCAGCAGCTTATGGCGGTTAGGAGACTCCAACTTCAATGAGCAGTTCTTC; v_gene: TRBV11-2; d_gene: -; j_gene: TRBJ2-1; abundance: -
CDR3aa: CATSDPQDGQGLYGYTF; CDR3nt: TGTGCCACCAGTGACCCTCAAGACGGACAGGGGTTGTATGGCTACACCTTC; v_gene: TRBV24-1; d_gene: TRBD1; j_gene: TRBJ1-2; abundance: -
CDR3aa: CASSKAGGWGGEKLFF; CDR3nt: TGTGCCAGCAGCAAAGCGGGCGGATGGGGCGGTGAAAAACTGTTTTTT; v_gene: TRBV21-1; d_gene: -; j_gene: TRBJ1-4; abundance: -
CDR3aa: CASSIVPTVLNTEAFF; CDR3nt: TGTGCCAGTAGTATAGTCCCGACAGTTTTGAACACTGAAGCTTTCTTT; v_gene: TRBV19; d_gene: -; j_gene: TRBJ1-1; abundance: -
CDR3aa: CASIQTGEDTQYF; CDR3nt: TGTGCCAGCATCCAGACAGGGGAGGATACGCAGTATTTT; v_gene: TRBV12-3/TRBV12-4; d_gene: TRBD1; j_gene: TRBJ2-3; abundance: -
CDR3aa: CATRDRSNTEAFF; CDR3nt: TGTGCCACGAGGGACAGATCGAACACTGAAGCTTTCTTT; v_gene: TRBV24-1; d_gene: TRBD1; j_gene: TRBJ1-1; abundance: -
CDR3aa: CASSEGRGGLSTDTQYF; CDR3nt: TGCGCCAGCAGTGAAGGGCGGGGCGGACTTAGCACAGATACGCAGTATTTT; v_gene: TRBV10-2; d_gene: -; j_gene: TRBJ2-3; abundance: -
CDR3aa: CAWSVGGLGYF; CDR3nt: TGTGCCTGGAGTGTAGGGGGACTAGGGTACTTC; v_gene: TRBV30; d_gene: TRBD2; j_gene: TRBJ2-7; abundance: -
CDR3aa: CASSLETGDGYTF; CDR3nt: TGTGCCAGCAGCTTAGAAACAGGGGATGGCTACACCTTC; v_gene: TRBV7-9; d_gene: TRBD1; j_gene: TRBJ1-2; abundance: -
CDR3aa: CASQGSYEQYF; CDR3nt: TGTGCCAGCCAGGGGTCCTACGAGCAGTACTTC; v_gene: TRBV28; d_gene: -; j_gene: TRBJ2-7; abundance: -
CDR3aa: CASTPDNSGVVKQYF; CDR3nt: TGTGCCAGCACCCCGGATAATAGCGGGGTCGTAAAGCAGTATTTT; v_gene: TRBV7-2; d_gene: TRBD2; j_gene: TRBJ2-3; abundance: -
CDR3aa: CAWSGQGTDTQYF; CDR3nt: TGTGCCTGGAGTGGACAAGGAACAGATACGCAGTATTTT; v_gene: TRBV30; d_gene: -; j_gene: TRBJ2-3; abundance: -
CDR3aa: CASSVYGYEQYF; CDR3nt: TGTGCCAGCAGTGTATACGGGTACGAGCAGTACTTC; v_gene: TRBV2; d_gene: -; j_gene: TRBJ2-7; abundance: -